One and the same sample provided the 24 T cell receptor beta chains below, sequenced in a study of T cell responses to AZD1222 COVID-19 vaccine. Clones were sequenced by immunoSEQ multiplex PCR, and TCRdb holds only the in-frame ones, with some missing. Of under 40,000 clones in the sample, 70% to 90% were seen once. The sequencing used peripheral blood, collected on day 0 of AZD1222 vaccination. The receptors were gathered from an adult in good health.

V usage is TRBV4-3 and J usage is TRBJ2-1; D is undetermined. This CDR3 has 15 amino acids. Germline values: CDR1 LGHNA, CDR2 YSLEER. Trimming removed 4 bases at V and 1 base at J, with 11 bases between. CDR3 sequence reads: CASSPGRQSYNEQFF. DNA for the CDR3: TGCGCCAGCAGCCCCGGCCGTCAATCCTACAATGAGCAGTTCTTC.

The chain employs TRBV7-2 and TRBJ1-5, with a possible D match to TRBD1 (6 bases). Trimming left V 5 bases short and J 0 bases short, with 8 bases between. The CDR3 is 14 amino acids. Germline CDR1 reads SGHTA; CDR2 reads FQGNSA. This CDR3 is CASSPTGSNQPQHF. CDR3 in DNA: TGTGCCAGCAGCCCGACAGGTAGCAATCAGCCCCAGCATTTT.

V is TRBV19 and J is TRBJ2-1; 14 bases align to TRBD2. The germline V gene has CDR1 LNHDA and CDR2 SQIVND (reference sequence). This CDR3 comprises 15 residues. V lost 4 bases to trimming and J lost 7 bases; unmatched junction nucleotides: 3. Here the CDR3 reads CASSSGTSGRNEQFF. For the CDR3, the DNA is TGTGCCAGTAGTAGTGGGACTAGCGGGAGAAATGAGCAGTTCTTC.

This chain connects TRBV5-1 to TRBJ2-7; TRBD1 aligns across 8 bases. In germline, CDR1 is SGHRS, CDR2 YFSETQ. The CDR3 consists of 17 residues. The J segment lost 5 bases and the V segment lost 4 bases, leaving 17 bases of the junction unmatched. The CDR3: CASSPGPQGVTAHEQYF. In DNA, the CDR3 is TGCGCCAGCAGCCCGGGACCACAGGGGGTGACCGCTCACGAGCAGTACTTC.

This chain joins TRBV4-3 and TRBJ2-5; 11 bases agree with TRBD2. The length of the CDR3 is 15 residues. CDR1 is LGHNA and CDR2 is YSLEER in the germline V gene. J was trimmed by 2 bases and V by 3 bases; bases with no gene match: 2. The CDR3 bases are TGCGCCAGCAGCCAGGGACTAGCGGCGCAAGAGACCCAGTACTTC. Translation gives CASSQGLAAQETQYF.

The rearrangement joins TRBV2 to TRBJ2-2, with D uncertain. The germline CDR1 and CDR2 sequences are SNHLY and FYNNEI. The CDR3 runs to 15 residues. The V end was cut by 3 bases, the J end by 0 bases, with 8 bases between. CDR3 in DNA: TGTGCCAGCAGTGATGTGTTTACGAACACCGGGGAGCTGTTTTTT. Translated: CASSDVFTNTGELFF. Full variable domain (remainder filled in from reference TRBV2 and TRBJ2-2): EPEVTQTPSHQVTQMGQEVILRCVPISNHLYFYWYRQILGQKVEFLVSFYNNEISEKSEIFDDQFSVERPDGSNFTLKIRSTKLEDSAMYFCASSDVFTNTGELFFGEGSRLTVL.

The chain is built from TRBV6-5 and TRBJ2-3; D gene ambiguous. Germline values: CDR1 MNHEY, CDR2 SVGAGI. The ends were cut back, 8 bases at V and 0 bases at J, with 9 bases in the middle. The CDR3 is made up of 13 amino acids. In DNA, the CDR3 is TGTGCCAGCCGAGAGTCAAGCACAGATACGCAGTATTTT. Amino acid sequence: CASRESSTDTQYF.

The genes are TRBV12-3 or TRBV12-4 and TRBJ1-2; D is unresolved. The CDR3 runs to 11 residues. V lost 3 bases and J 7 bases, leaving 6 bases between the germline ends. CDR3 bases: TGTGCCAGCAGTTTGGGGTTTGGCTACACCTTC. It translates to CASSLGFGYTF.

This clone was counted a few times. The V gene is TRBV3-1 (or the pseudogene TRBV3-2), the J gene TRBJ2-1; 8 bases agree with TRBD2. Trimming cost V 0 bases and J 0 bases; bases outside gene matches: 4. The CDR3 is 17 residues long. Germline loops: CDR1 LGHDT, CDR2 YNNKEL (reference sequence). The CDR3 loop reads CASSQEMREVSYNEQFF. Written as DNA, the CDR3 is TGTGCCAGCAGCCAAGAAATGCGGGAGGTCTCCTACAATGAGCAGTTCTTC.

The chain uses TRBV9 and TRBJ2-7; D tentatively fits TRBD1 or TRBD2 (5 bases each). The CDR3 contains 14 residues. Trimming left V 0 bases short and J 7 bases short, with 14 bases between. Germline V gene data show CDR1 as SGDLS and CDR2 as YYNGEE. CDR3 nucleotide sequence: TGTGCCAGCAGCGTAGGAGTGGCTGGGGGAGAGCAGTACTTC. It specifies CASSVGVAGGEQYF.

V usage is TRBV24-1 and J usage is TRBJ1-5, with a weak D call TRBD1 (6 bases). In germline, CDR1 is KGHDR, CDR2 SFDVKD. Between the trimmed V and J ends, which lost 6 bases and 1 base, there was a span of 24 bases. The CDR3 has 19 residues. CDR3 nucleotides: TGTGCCACCAGTCTCGGTAAAATGGGCGGGGGGCCAAGCAATCAGCCCCAGCATTTT. Translation: CATSLGKMGGGPSNQPQHF.

This chain connects TRBV5-1 to TRBJ2-5, with 11 nucleotides matching TRBD2. Germline trimming cut 6 bases from V and 5 bases from J; bases unmatched to any gene: 6. Germline CDR1 is SGHRS and CDR2 is YFSETQ. This CDR3 spans 14 amino acids. Written as DNA, the CDR3 is TGCGCCAGCAAACTAGCGGGAGTTGGGGAGACCCAGTACTTC. It is translated as CASKLAGVGETQYF.

The chain joins TRBV5-1 to TRBJ2-7; 7 bases align to TRBD1. CDR1 SGHRS and CDR2 YFSETQ come from the germline V gene. J gave up 2 bases and V 2 bases, and 4 bases lay outside the gene matches. The CDR3 has 14 amino acids. CDR3 DNA: TGCGCCAGCAGCTTTACGGGACAGACCTACGAGCAGTACTTC. Translating it yields CASSFTGQTYEQYF.

This clone is a singleton in its sample. V is TRBV13 and J is TRBJ2-1; TRBD1 matches at 8 bases. V lost 5 bases to trimming and J lost 0 bases; unmatched junction nucleotides: 0. Per germline, CDR1 PRHDT and CDR2 FYEKMQ (reference sequence). This CDR3 comprises 14 residues. CDR3 DNA: TGTGCCAGCAGCGGACAGGGCTCCTACAATGAGCAGTTCTTC. Amino acid sequence: CASSGQGSYNEQFF.

This CDR3 reads CVRSRGAGEDTEAFF. In DNA, the CDR3 is TGTGTCAGAAGCCGTGGGGCAGGGGAGGATACTGAAGCTTTCTTT. V and J are TRBV7-5 and TRBJ1-1. TRBV7-5 is assigned pseudogene status. The CDR3 has 15 residues.

This clone was counted once. This rearrangement joins TRBV29-1 to TRBJ2-3; tentatively, D is TRBD1 (6 bases). This CDR3 is 14 amino acids long. The V and J ends lost 0 bases and 9 bases respectively, with 16 bases between them. From germline, CDR1 is SQVTM and CDR2 ANQGSEA. The CDR3: CSVEDLGTPGTQYF. CDR3 nucleotide sequence: TGCAGCGTTGAAGATCTTGGGACACCGGGCACGCAGTATTTT.

The chain is built from TRBV6-2 or TRBV6-3 and TRBJ1-1; the match to TRBD1 covers 9 bases. The length of the CDR3 is 15 residues. Germline loops: CDR1 MNHEY, CDR2 SVGEGT. J gave up 2 bases and V 4 bases, and 5 bases lay outside the gene matches. CDR3 sequence reads: CASSFTGGLNTEAFF. In DNA form, the CDR3 reads TGTGCCAGCAGTTTTACAGGGGGCCTTAACACTGAAGCTTTCTTT.

CDR3 sequence reads: CASGARLAGAGETQYF. The CDR3, as DNA: TGTGCCAGCGGGGCCAGACTAGCGGGGGCGGGTGAGACCCAGTACTTC. The chain has TRBV7-9 and TRBJ2-5, with 12 bases that match TRBD2. CDR1 SEHNR and CDR2 FQNEAQ come from the germline V gene (reference sequence). With 8 bases clipped from V and 5 bases from J, the junction kept 12 bases outside the gene matches. The CDR3 runs to 16 residues.

The chain is built from TRBV5-1 and TRBJ2-2, with TRBD2 matching over 11 bases. The CDR3 runs to 17 residues. The V and J ends lost 3 bases and 5 bases, in that order; junction bases with no gene match: 9. The germline CDR1 and CDR2 sequences are SGHRS and YFSETQ. The chain's CDR3 is CASSSLIAGGRTGELFF. The CDR3 nucleotides read TGCGCCAGCAGCTCTCTGATAGCGGGGGGGCGTACCGGGGAGCTGTTTTTT.

The gene calls are TRBV5-4 and TRBJ2-5; 10 bases are shared with TRBD2. Germline V gene lookup returns CDR1 SGHNT and CDR2 YYREEE (reference sequence). The V gene end was trimmed by 2 bases and the J gene end by 1 base; junction bases not matched to a gene: 2. The CDR3 extends over 15 amino acids. Written as DNA, the CDR3 is TGTGCCAGCAGCTTTAGCGGGGGGCCCCAAGAGACCCAGTACTTC. This translates into CASSFSGGPQETQYF. Complete variable domain (other parts from reference TRBV5-4 and TRBJ2-5): ETGVTQSPTHLIKTRGQQVTLRCSSQSGHNTVSWYQQALGQGPQFIFQYYREEENGRGNFPPRFSGLQFPNYSSELNVNALELDDSALYLCASSFSGGPQETQYFGPGTRLLVL.

This chain joins TRBV19 and TRBJ1-1, with D uncertain. The V gene's germline CDR1 is LNHDA and CDR2 SQIVND (reference sequence). V gave up 2 bases and J gave up 0 bases, with 13 bases separating them. The CDR3 spans 16 residues. The CDR3 reads CASSIQVEPLNTEAFF. DNA for the CDR3: TGTGCCAGTAGTATACAGGTAGAGCCTTTGAACACTGAAGCTTTCTTT.

J is TRBJ1-2 and V is TRBV10-3; D is unresolved. Germline V gene lookup returns CDR1 ENHRY and CDR2 SYGVKD. There are 13 residues in the CDR3. The V end was cut by 4 bases, the J end by 7 bases, with 13 bases between. CDR3 protein: CAISGDWAAGYTF. In DNA, the CDR3 is TGTGCCATCAGTGGCGACTGGGCCGCTGGCTACACCTTC.

The chain couples TRBV7-2 to TRBJ2-1, with D perhaps TRBD1 (6 bases). The V gene's germline CDR1 is SGHTA and CDR2 FQGNSA. CDR3 length: 14 amino acids. V lost 1 base and J lost 7, with 11 bases in between. The CDR3 nucleotides are TGTGCCAGCAGCTTAGGGACAGCCGGTAATGAGCAGTTCTTC. This translates into CASSLGTAGNEQFF.

The V call is TRBV9, the J call TRBJ2-3, with D maybe TRBD2 (6 bases). Trimming pared 0 bases from V and 3 bases from J, leaving 14 bases between. Germline CDR1 and CDR2: SGDLS and YYNGEE. This CDR3 comprises 16 residues. CDR3 residues: CASSVGVGGRTDTQYF. For the CDR3, the DNA is TGTGCCAGCAGCGTAGGGGTAGGAGGGCGGACAGATACGCAGTATTTT.